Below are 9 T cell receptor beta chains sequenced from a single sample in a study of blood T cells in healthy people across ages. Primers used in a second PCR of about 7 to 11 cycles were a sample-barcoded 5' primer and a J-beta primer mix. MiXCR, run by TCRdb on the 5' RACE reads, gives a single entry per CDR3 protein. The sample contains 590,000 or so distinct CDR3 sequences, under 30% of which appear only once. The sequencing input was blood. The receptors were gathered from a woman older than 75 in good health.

CDR3 DNA: TGTGCCTGGAGTGTCGGGGGGGGCATTGGGGGCACTGAAGCTTTCTTT. Translating it yields CAWSVGGGIGGTEAFF. This chain joins TRBV30 and TRBJ1-1, with a weak D call TRBD1 (6 bases). Germline V gene data show CDR1 as GTSNPN and CDR2 as SVGIG (reference sequence). Trimming took off 0 bases at V and 4 bases at J, with 18 bases between the two ends. CDR3 length: 16 amino acids.

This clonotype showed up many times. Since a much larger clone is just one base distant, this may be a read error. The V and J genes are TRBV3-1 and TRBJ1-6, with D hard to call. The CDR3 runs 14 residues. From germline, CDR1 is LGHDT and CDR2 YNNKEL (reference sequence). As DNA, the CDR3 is TGTGCCAGCAGCCAAGGACTGAATAATTCACCCCCCCACTTT. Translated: CASSQGLNNSPPHF.

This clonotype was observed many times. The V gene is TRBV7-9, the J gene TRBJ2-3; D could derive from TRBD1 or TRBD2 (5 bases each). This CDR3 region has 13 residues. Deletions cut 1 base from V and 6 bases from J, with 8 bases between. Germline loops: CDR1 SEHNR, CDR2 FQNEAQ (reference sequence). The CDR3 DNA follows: TGTGCCAGCAGCTTAGGGGACCCCGATACGCAGTATTTT. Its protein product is CASSLGDPDTQYF.

CDR3 DNA sequence: TGTGCCTGGAATGCGGGGGCCCGAGGTGAGCAGTTCTTC. Protein sequence: CAWNAGARGEQFF. The V and J genes are TRBV30 and TRBJ2-1, with D possibly being TRBD2 (7 bases). Between the trimmed V and J ends, which lost 4 bases and 9 bases, there was a span of 16 bases. This CDR3 region has 13 residues. Germline lookup yields CDR1 GTSNPN and CDR2 SVGIG (reference sequence). Looking up the rest from reference TRBV30 and TRBJ2-1 gives the full variable domain: SQTIHQWPATLVQPVGSPLSLECTVEGTSNPNLYWYRQAAGRGLQLLFYSVGIGQISSEVPQNLSASRPQDRQFILSSKKLLLSDSGFYLCAWNAGARGEQFFGPGTRLTVL.

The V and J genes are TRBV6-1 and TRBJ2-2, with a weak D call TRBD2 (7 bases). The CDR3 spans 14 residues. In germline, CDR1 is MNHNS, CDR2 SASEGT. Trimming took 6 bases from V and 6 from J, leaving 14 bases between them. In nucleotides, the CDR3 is TGTGCCAGCAGAAACCGCGGGGGCCCCGGGGAGCTGTTTTTT. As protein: CASRNRGGPGELFF.

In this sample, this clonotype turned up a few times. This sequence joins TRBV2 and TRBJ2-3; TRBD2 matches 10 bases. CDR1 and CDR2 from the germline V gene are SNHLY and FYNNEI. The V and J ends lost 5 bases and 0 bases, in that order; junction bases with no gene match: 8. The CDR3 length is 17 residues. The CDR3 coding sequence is TGTGCCAGCAGTACTGGGAGTAGCGGGGGGAGCACAGATACGCAGTATTTT. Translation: CASSTGSSGGSTDTQYF.

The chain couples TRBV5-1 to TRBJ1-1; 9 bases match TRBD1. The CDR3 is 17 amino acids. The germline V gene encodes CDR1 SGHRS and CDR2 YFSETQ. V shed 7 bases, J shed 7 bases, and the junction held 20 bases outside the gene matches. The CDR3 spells CASYPPGQGHSGGEAFF. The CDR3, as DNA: TGCGCCAGCTACCCCCCGGGACAGGGACATTCGGGGGGTGAAGCTTTCTTT.

CDR3 region: CASSLIWGTSNEQFF. Here the CDR3 DNA reads TGTGCCAGCAGTTTAATTTGGGGGACTAGCAATGAGCAGTTCTTC. The chain combines TRBV28 with TRBJ2-1; 8 nucleotides line up with TRBD2. The CDR3 runs 15 residues. The ends lost 2 bases at V and 6 bases at J; junction bases unmatched: 6. The germline CDR1 and CDR2 sequences are MDHEN and SYDVKM.

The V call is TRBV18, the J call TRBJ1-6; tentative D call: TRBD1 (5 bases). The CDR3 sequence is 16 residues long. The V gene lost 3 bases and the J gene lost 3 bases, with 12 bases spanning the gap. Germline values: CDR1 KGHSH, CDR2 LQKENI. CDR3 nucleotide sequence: TGTGCCAGCTCACCGCGAGGGACCGGCTATAATTCACCCCTCCACTTT. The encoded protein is CASSPRGTGYNSPLHF.